This T cell receptor beta chain derives from a study of control samples from healthy donors and cancer patients. The CDR3 loop spans 16 amino acids. CDR1 and CDR2 (germline): SGHVS, FQNEAQ. V shed 4 bases, J shed 5 bases, and the junction held 7 bases outside the gene matches. Data came from immunoSEQ multiplex PCR; TCRdb stores just in-frame clones and leaves some out. The sample lists about 89,000 clones, approximately 86% occurring once. The chain links TRBV7-8 to TRBJ1-4; 10 bases map to TRBD1. Sequencing was performed on blood. This TCR was recovered from a man aged 30 to 39 in good health. For the CDR3, the DNA is TGTGCCAGCAGCTCCAAAAGGACAGGGGGAAATGAAAAACTGTTTTTT. Translated: CASSSKRTGGNEKLFF.